This T cell receptor beta chain was observed in a study of OX40 agonist ivuxolimab in advanced cancers. The repertoire was sequenced with immunoSEQ multiplex PCR; TCRdb's copy has only in-frame clones and lacks some. The repertoire includes tens of thousands of clones, around four fifths of them detected once, and about 2.7% sits in the top ten. Germline V lookup: CDR1 SNHLY, CDR2 FYNNEI. This CDR3 has 12 amino acids. Sample: CD4+ or CD8+ T cells sorted from blood, taken in a trial of the OX40 agonist ivuxolimab. This sequence joins TRBV2 and TRBJ2-5; D is unresolved. The J call may be mistaken, given a closer DNA end match to TRBJ2-7. The sequence was collected from an adult with an advanced solid tumor such as melanoma, head and neck, liver or kidney cancer. For the CDR3, the DNA is TGTGCCAGCTGGAAGACGAACTACGAGCAGTACTTC. This sequence encodes CASWKTNYEQYF.